This T cell receptor (beta chain) was sequenced during a study of prognosis after radiotherapy for stage I lung cancer. Germline V lookup: CDR1 DFQATT, CDR2 SNEGSKA (reference sequence). CDR3 length: 14 residues. J gave up 5 bases and V 3 bases, and 9 bases lay outside the gene matches. TCR beta CDR3 was amplified from genomic DNA by two-round multiplex PCR. Amplification during the initial PCR round employed primers specific to each TRBV and TRBJ gene. TCRdb re-derived calls from the multiplex PCR reads in MiXCR, one entry per CDR3 protein. The table has roughly 25,000 distinct CDR3 sequences, 25% to 30% seen once. This clonotype appeared many times. Peripheral venous blood was drawn in roughly 5.4-milliliter volumes, with a draw taken at each of two separate time points.

Sequenced material: PBMCs, taken before or after stereotactic body radiation therapy (not recorded which). The receptor comes from a donor older than 45 with non-small cell lung cancer. The chain carries TRBV20-1 and TRBJ2-7; 8 nucleotides agree with TRBD2. CDR3 in amino acids: CSARMGGLEDEQYF. The CDR3 bases are TGCAGTGCTAGGATGGGGGGACTAGAGGACGAGCAGTACTTC.